Sequencing of this T cell receptor (beta chain) was carried out in a study of blood T cell repertoires in COVID-19 (TCRdb year 2020). Regarding the study in general: Samples from collaborators originated in the United States, Italy and Spain and spanned both the acute and convalescent phases of COVID-19. The prospective study material was composed of cDNA or gDNA derived from T cells, B-cell-depleted T cells, or PBMCs. Subjects who had been exposed to COVID-19, were actively infected with it, or had recovered from it provided the deeply sampled blood TCRbeta repertoires that made up the dataset. The repertoires were released in a freely available public database meant as a resource for research on the immune response to SARS-CoV-2. The samples were drawn from two sources: the first 160 participants of the ongoing ImmuneRACE study, and 1,200 or so subjects contributed by 6 global collaborators. Nearly every sample came with metadata listing a de-identified subject ID, COVID-19 status, age in years and sex. Where available, HLA class I and class II types were obtained from metadata supplied by the sample provider rather than from assay-based typing. Study-wide findings and limitations: Clinical and demographic metadata were provided uncurated, with the amount varying by source and participant.

Compared with germline, V lacks 4 bases and J lacks 0 bases; bases without a gene match: 5. The CDR3 numbers 17 residues from cysteine through phenylalanine. Only the CDR3 part of the read is kept: 51 bases, read in frame from the first base. CDR1 SGHRS and CDR2 YFSETQ were looked up in the germline V gene. Details on this clone: This clone's antigen is unknown. Per-base quality was not reported, and no clone a single base away is much larger than it.

Whole blood was collected in K2EDTA tubes by collaborating institutions according to the institutions' own protocols. Collaborator samples were shipped for TCRbeta analysis as frozen whole blood, isolated PBMCs, or DNA extracted from either sample type. TCRbeta CDR3 regions were amplified from genomic DNA using the immunoSEQ Assay, a bias-controlled multiplex PCR. The paper's processing steps were these. Nucleated cell counts per sample were estimated from amplification of reference gene primers within the assay. To quantify the absolute abundance of each unique TCRbeta CDR3 rearrangement, sequence reads were collapsed and filtered. For each sample, productive Simpson clonality was calculated as the square root of Simpson's diversity index across productive rearrangements. TCRdb carries this immuneACCESS record with in-frame sequences only. Its versions omit some clonotypes, under half of them owing to an unresolved V gene in the studies checked, with the rest unexplained. The V and J calls and the clone size are those of that table, but D and trimming were determined from the DNA. The sample contains some 95,000 clones, around 88% of them found a single time. The top ten clones comprise approximately 1.3% of the sample.

Material: peripheral blood. This clonotype was sampled from a man older than 75 with active or convalescent COVID-19. The chain employs TRBV5-1 and TRBJ2-1, and 12 junction bases match TRBD2. The nucleotides read TGCGCCAGCAGCGTGACTAGCGGGAGAAGCTCCTACAATGAGCAGTTCTTC. This sequence encodes CASSVTSGRSSYNEQFF.